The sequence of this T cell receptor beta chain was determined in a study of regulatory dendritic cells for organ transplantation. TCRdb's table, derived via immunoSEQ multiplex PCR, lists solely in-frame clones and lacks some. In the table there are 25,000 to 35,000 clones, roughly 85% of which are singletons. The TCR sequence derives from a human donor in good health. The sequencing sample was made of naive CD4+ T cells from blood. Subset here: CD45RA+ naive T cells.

The CDR3 loop reads CASSGTGMNTEAFF. The DNA of the CDR3 is TGTGCCAGCTCCGGGACAGGGATGAACACTGAAGCTTTCTTT. The chain links TRBV18 to TRBJ1-1; 9 nucleotides match TRBD1. There are 14 residues in the CDR3. J gave up 0 bases and V 6 bases, and 2 bases lay outside the gene matches. CDR1 KGHSH and CDR2 LQKENI come from the germline V gene.